The clone carrying this T cell receptor (beta chain) occurred many times. Its target is unknown. The germline V gene encodes CDR1 MNHNS and CDR2 SASEGT. Trimming removed 6 bases at V and 8 bases at J, with 16 bases between. The CDR3 length is 14 residues. These data belong to a study of breast tumors, draining lymph nodes, adjacent tissues. TCRdb passed the multiplex PCR reads through MiXCR, listing each CDR3 protein once. This repertoire shows roughly 100,000 distinct CDR3 sequences, approximately 28% found once; its top ten account for less than 6%. Whole-study results and caveats: Findings are consistent with lymph node origin and intratumoral expansion of most tumor T cells. Tumor repertoires ranked between lymph nodes and nontumor tissue in diversity, with V and J gene preferences. Tumor and nontumor repertoires were significantly more similar in luminal-like than in basal-like breast cancer. Tumor T cell lymph node origin was a supported hypothesis, not proven.

Breast cancer patients provided tissue from their axillary draining lymph nodes. The V gene is TRBV6-1, the J gene TRBJ1-4, with D maybe TRBD1 (6 bases). The sample consisted of axillary lymph node tissue. The TCR comes from a female donor with breast cancer. Some clones in this sample may be carry-over from other donors' samples. As DNA, the CDR3 is TGTGCCAGCAGGAACAGGGTGGGGAGAGAAAAACTGTTTTTT. Residues: CASRNRVGREKLFF.